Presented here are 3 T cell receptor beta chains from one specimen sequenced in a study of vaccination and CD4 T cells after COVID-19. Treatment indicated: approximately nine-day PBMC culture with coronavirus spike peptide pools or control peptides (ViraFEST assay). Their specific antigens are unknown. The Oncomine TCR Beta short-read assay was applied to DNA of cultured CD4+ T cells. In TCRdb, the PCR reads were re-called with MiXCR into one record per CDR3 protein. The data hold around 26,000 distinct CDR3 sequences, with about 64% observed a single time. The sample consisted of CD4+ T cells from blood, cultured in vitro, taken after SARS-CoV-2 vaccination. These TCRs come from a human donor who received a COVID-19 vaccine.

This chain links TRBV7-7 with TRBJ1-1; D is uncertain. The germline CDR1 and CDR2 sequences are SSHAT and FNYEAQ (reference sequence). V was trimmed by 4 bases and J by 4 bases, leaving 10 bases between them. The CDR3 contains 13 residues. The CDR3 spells CASSSKVGTEAFF. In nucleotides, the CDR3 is TGTGCCAGCAGCTCAAAGGTGGGCACTGAAGCTTTCTTT.

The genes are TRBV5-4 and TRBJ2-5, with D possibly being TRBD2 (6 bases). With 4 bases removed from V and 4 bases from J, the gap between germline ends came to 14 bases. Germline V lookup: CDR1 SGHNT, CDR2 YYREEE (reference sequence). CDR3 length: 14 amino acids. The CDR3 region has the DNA TGTGCCAGCAGCCAAGTTCAGGGAGGAGAGACCCAGTACTTC. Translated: CASSQVQGGETQYF. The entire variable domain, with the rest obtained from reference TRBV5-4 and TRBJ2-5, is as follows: ETGVTQSPTHLIKTRGQQVTLRCSSQSGHNTVSWYQQALGQGPQFIFQYYREEENGRGNFPPRFSGLQFPNYSSELNVNALELDDSALYLCASSQVQGGETQYFGPGTRLLVL.

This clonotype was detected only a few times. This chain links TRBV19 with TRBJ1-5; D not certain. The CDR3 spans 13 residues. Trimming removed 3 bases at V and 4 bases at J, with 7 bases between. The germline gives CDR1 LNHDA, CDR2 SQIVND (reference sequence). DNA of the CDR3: TGTGCCAGTAGTATGAACGGGAATCAGCCCCAGCATTTT. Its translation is CASSMNGNQPQHF.